The rows below give T cell receptor beta chains drawn from one sample of a study of T cell responses to AZD1222 COVID-19 vaccine. Measured with immunoSEQ multiplex PCR; TCRdb has only the in-frame clones, and not every one. Of around 100,000 clones in the sample, approximately 89% are singletons; the top ten hold about 19%. The source was peripheral blood, collected on day 0 of AZD1222 vaccination. These receptors all come from an adult in good health. The CDR3 runs from the conserved cysteine through the conserved F or W. D genes are given only for firm matches. Rows may omit the clone size; those that give it use once, few, many or a size class.

.	TRBJ2-5	.	TRBV6-5	TGTGCCAGCAGTTACTCGGGGTGGCAGGGAAGGGAGACCCAGTACTTC	CASSYSGWQGRETQYF
.	TRBJ2-7	.	TRBV12-5	TGTGCTAGTGCCCTTGGCCCTCCCATCTCCTACGAGCAGTACTTC	CASALGPPISYEQYF
.	TRBJ2-2	.	TRBV12-5	TGTGCTAGTGGTTTGCCAGGGCCCACCGGGGAGCTGTTTTTT	CASGLPGPTGELFF
.	TRBJ1-5	TRBD1	TRBV5-1	TGCGCCAGCAGCTTACAGGGGGATAGCAATCAGCCCCAGCATTTT	CASSLQGDSNQPQHF
few	TRBJ1-5	TRBD1	TRBV6-5	TGTGCCAGCAGTTCCGGGAGACAGGGGAATCAGCCCCAGCATTTT	CASSSGRQGNQPQHF
.	TRBJ1-5	.	TRBV10-1	TGCGCCAGCAGTGAGGCAGGACCGAATCAGCCCCAGCATTTT	CASSEAGPNQPQHF
.	TRBJ1-2	TRBD1	TRBV5-1	TGCGCCAGCAGCTTGAGGACAGGAACACGGGAGAAATACACCTTC	CASSLRTGTREKYTF
.	TRBJ1-1	.	TRBV27	TGTGCCACCAAAAATGGGGCAGGGAGAAACACTGAAGCTTTCTTT	CATKNGAGRNTEAFF
once	TRBJ2-3	TRBD2	TRBV2	TGTGCCAGCAGTGAAACGCAGGCGGGGGGGAAGTATTTT	CASSETQAGGKYF
.	TRBJ2-7	TRBD1	TRBV6-5	TGTGCCAGCAGCTCACCGGACAGGGGTTGGGAGCAGTACTTC	CASSSPDRGWEQYF
.	TRBJ2-5	TRBD1	TRBV27	TGTGCCAGCAGCCCTACGGACAGGGAAGAGACCCAGTACTTC	CASSPTDREETQYF
.	TRBJ1-2	.	TRBV30	TGTGCCTGGAGTGTAGATTCGACGGATGCCTATGGCTACACCTTC	CAWSVDSTDAYGYTF
.	TRBJ2-3	.	TRBV5-6	TGTGCCAGCAGCTCATTTACAGATACGCAGTATTTT	CASSSFTDTQYF
.	TRBJ1-1	.	TRBV2	TGTGCCAGCAGGGTAGGGGTTAAGGCGGGGAGTTTCACTGAAGCTTTCTTT	CASRVGVKAGSFTEAFF
.	TRBJ2-3	TRBD1	TRBV14	TGTGCCAGCAGCCAAGATCCACAGGGGTTGACGCAGTATTTT	CASSQDPQGLTQYF
few	TRBJ2-7	TRBD1	TRBV4-1	TGCGCCAGCAGCCATTATTACAGGGGTGCGAGCGAGCAGTACTTC	CASSHYYRGASEQYF
.	TRBJ2-5	.	TRBV7-6	TGTGCCAGCAGCTTAGGGCCCCACCAAGAGACCCAGTACTTC	CASSLGPHQETQYF
.	TRBJ1-2	TRBD1	TRBV9	TGTGCCAGCAGCGGACAGGGGGCGCGTGGCTACACCTTC	CASSGQGARGYTF
.	TRBJ1-1	.	TRBV5-1	TGCGCCAGCAGCTTCCTTACAGGGAACACTGAAGCTTTCTTT	CASSFLTGNTEAFF
.	TRBJ2-1	.	TRBV2	TGTGCCAGCAGAGTCACTAGTGGGGGGGCCTATAATGAGCAGTTCTTC	CASRVTSGGAYNEQFF
.	TRBJ1-2	TRBD1	TRBV19	TGTGCCAGTAGTAAACACAGGGGGCAGGGCTACACCTTC	CASSKHRGQGYTF
.	TRBJ2-7	TRBD1	TRBV7-3	TGTGCCAGCAGCCTAACAGGGGGGAGTTTGGGTGAGCAGTACTTC	CASSLTGGSLGEQYF
.	TRBJ1-5	TRBD1	TRBV19	TGTGCCAGTAGTATGGTCCAGGGGGCACAGCCCCAGCATTTT	CASSMVQGAQPQHF
once	TRBJ1-2	TRBD1	TRBV5-1	TGCGCCAGCAGCTCCCGACACCGGACAGGATTTGTCTATGGCTACACCTTC	CASSSRHRTGFVYGYTF
.	TRBJ2-7	.	TRBV19	TGTGCCAGTAGTATAGGCCCAGGAACCTACGAGCAGTACTTC	CASSIGPGTYEQYF
once	TRBJ1-4	.	TRBV30	TGTGCCTGTTTAACACACCTAGCAACTAATGAAAAACTGTTTTTT	CACLTHLATNEKLFF
.	TRBJ2-7	.	TRBV12-3/TRBV12-4	TGTGCCAGCAGTTTATCGCCACCCTACGAGCAGTACTTC	CASSLSPPYEQYF
.	TRBJ1-5	.	TRBV11-2	TGTGCCAGCAGCGCATTTACAGGGAATGATCAGCCCCAGCATTTT	CASSAFTGNDQPQHF
.	TRBJ1-2	.	TRBV19	TGTGCCAGTAGTTTAAGGCGACAGGACTATGGCTACACCTTC	CASSLRRQDYGYTF
.	TRBJ2-5	.	TRBV18	TGTGCCAGCTCACCACAGGGGAAAGTGGAGACCCAGTACTTC	CASSPQGKVETQYF
.	TRBJ1-1	TRBD1	TRBV27	TGTGCCAGCAGCCCTTGGACAGGGGGGAACACTGAAGCTTTCTTT	CASSPWTGGNTEAFF
.	TRBJ2-5	.	TRBV6-5	TGTGCCAGCAAACCCCCGGGAAACCAAGAGACCCAGTACTTC	CASKPPGNQETQYF
.	TRBJ2-3	.	TRBV11-2	TGTGCCAGCAGACGCCCCGGCGCGTCTGATGATACGCAGTATTTT	CASRRPGASDDTQYF
.	TRBJ1-5	.	TRBV28	TGTGCCAGCAGTCTACGCCAGTCGTCCCAGCATTTT	CASSLRQSSQHF
.	TRBJ1-2	.	TRBV14	TGTGCCAGCAGCCAAGATCTTATAGGGGGTCATGGCTACACCTTC	CASSQDLIGGHGYTF